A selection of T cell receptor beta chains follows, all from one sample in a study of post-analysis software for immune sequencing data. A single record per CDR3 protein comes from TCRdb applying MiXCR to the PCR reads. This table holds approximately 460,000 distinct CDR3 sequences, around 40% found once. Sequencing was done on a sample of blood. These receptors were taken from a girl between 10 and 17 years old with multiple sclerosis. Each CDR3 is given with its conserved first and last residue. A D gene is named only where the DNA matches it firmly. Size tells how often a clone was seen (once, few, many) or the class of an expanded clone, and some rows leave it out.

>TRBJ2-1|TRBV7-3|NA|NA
TGTGCCAGCAGCTCACCCCCCGCGGGCACGCAGTTCTTC
CASSSPPAGTQFF
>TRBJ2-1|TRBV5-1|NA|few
TGCGCCAGCAGCCAGAACGGACAGTCTTACAATGAGCAGTTCTTC
CASSQNGQSYNEQFF
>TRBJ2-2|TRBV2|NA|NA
TGTGCCAGCAGTGAGGTGGGAGGGAACACCGGGGAGCTGTTTTTT
CASSEVGGNTGELFF
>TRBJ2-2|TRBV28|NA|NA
TGTGCCAGCAGTTTAGGCGGGGTCGGGGGAACCGGGGAGCTGTTTTTT
CASSLGGVGGTGELFF
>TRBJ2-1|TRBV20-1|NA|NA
TGCAGTGCTAGGTCTTTACGTTCAGGGGAGATCAGTGAGCAGTTCTTC
CSARSLRSGEISEQFF
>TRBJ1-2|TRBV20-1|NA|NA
TGCAGTGCTAGAAACAGCTATGGCTACACCTTC
CSARNSYGYTF
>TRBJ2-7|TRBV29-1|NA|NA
TGCAGCGTCGTCCCACCTTCGTCTCTACCCTACGAGCAGTACTTC
CSVVPPSSLPYEQYF
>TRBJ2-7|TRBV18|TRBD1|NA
TGTGCCAGCTCGGGGGACAGGGCGCGGGACGAGCAGTACTTC
CASSGDRARDEQYF
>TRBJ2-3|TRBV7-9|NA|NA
TGTGCCAGCAGCTCCTGGGGGGCGCTGACTGCAGATACGCAGTATTTT
CASSSWGALTADTQYF
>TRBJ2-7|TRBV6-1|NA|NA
TGTGTCAGCAGTGAACCCGGGCGCACAGGCTACGAGCAGTACTTC
CVSSEPGRTGYEQYF
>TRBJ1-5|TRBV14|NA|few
TGTGCCAGCAGCGGCCAGCCCAATCAGCCCCAGCATTTT
CASSGQPNQPQHF
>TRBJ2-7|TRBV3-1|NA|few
TGTGCCAGCAGCCGTGGGCGCGCCTACGAGCAGTACTTC
CASSRGRAYEQYF
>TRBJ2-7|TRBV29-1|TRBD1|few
TGCAGCGTTGAACGACGTTCAGGGGGCAATATCTACGAGCAGTACTTC
CSVERRSGGNIYEQYF
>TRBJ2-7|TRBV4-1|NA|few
TGCGCCAGCAGCCAAGATCTCCTCGGTTACGAGCAGTACTTC
CASSQDLLGYEQYF
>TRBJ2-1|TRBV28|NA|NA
TGTGTCAGCAGTCCGACGGGCTACTCCTACAATGAGCAGTTCTTC
CVSSPTGYSYNEQFF
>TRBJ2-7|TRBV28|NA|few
TGTGCCAGCAACCCTGCCCTGATCCACGAGCAGTACTTC
CASNPALIHEQYF
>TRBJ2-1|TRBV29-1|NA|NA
TGCAGCGTTGAAGGCGGACAGCGGACCCATGAGCAGTTCTTC
CSVEGGQRTHEQFF
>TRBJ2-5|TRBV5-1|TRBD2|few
TGCGCCAGCAATGATGCGGGAGGCACGCAAGAGACCCAGTACTTC
CASNDAGGTQETQYF
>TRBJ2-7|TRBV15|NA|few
TGTGCCACCAGCCCGACACCAACCTACGAGCAGTACTTC
CATSPTPTYEQYF
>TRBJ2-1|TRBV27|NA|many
TGTGCCAGCAGTTTATCAAGCAACGAGCAGTTCTTC
CASSLSSNEQFF
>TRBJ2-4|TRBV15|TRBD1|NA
TGTGCCACCAGCAGGGCTCGGCAGGGGGCAAACAAAAACATTCAGTACTTC
CATSRARQGANKNIQYF
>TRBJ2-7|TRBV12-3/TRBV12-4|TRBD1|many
TGTGCCAGCAGTTCCCAGGGGGCCTACGAGCAGTACTTC
CASSSQGAYEQYF
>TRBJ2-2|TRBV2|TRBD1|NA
TGTGCCAGCAGCACGGACAGGAGCGAAAGCCTGTTTTTT
CASSTDRSESLFF
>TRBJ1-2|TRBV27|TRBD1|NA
TGTGCCAGCAGTTACTCCGACAGGGACGGGGGCTACACCTTC
CASSYSDRDGGYTF
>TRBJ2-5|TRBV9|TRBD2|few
TGTGCCAGCAGCGTAGGTGTGACTAGCGTCCAAGAGACCCAGTACTTC
CASSVGVTSVQETQYF
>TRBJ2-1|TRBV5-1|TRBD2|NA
TGCGCCAGCAGCGCCTTCGTTAGCGGGGGCAATGAGCAGTTCTTC
CASSAFVSGGNEQFF
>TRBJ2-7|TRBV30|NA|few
TGTGCCTGGAGCCAGGGGCTAACCTACGAGCAGTACTTC
CAWSQGLTYEQYF
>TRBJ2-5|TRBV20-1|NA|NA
TGCAGTGCTGTAGTTAGGATGAGCGGGCGCCAAGAGACCCAGTACTTC
CSAVVRMSGRQETQYF